Below are 20 T cell receptor beta chains sequenced from a single sample in a study of blood T cell repertoires in COVID-19. Method: immunoSEQ multiplex PCR; TCRdb's copy keeps in-frame clones and lacks some. The sample includes approximately 40,000 clones, 88% seen only once; the top ten take around 9%. Sequencing was performed on peripheral blood. Receptor source: a woman in her seventies with acute or convalescent COVID-19.

The CDR3 is CASSRSGTGDEKLFF. DNA of the CDR3: TGTGCCAGCTCACGCTCCGGGACAGGGGATGAAAAACTGTTTTTT. The V call is TRBV18, the J call TRBJ1-4; TRBD1 agrees at 10 bases. This CDR3 region has 15 residues. Germline values: CDR1 KGHSH, CDR2 LQKENI. V lost 4 bases and J lost 6; bases outside the gene matches: 5.

The V and J genes are TRBV24-1 and TRBJ2-5, with TRBD2 identical over 9 bases. Looked up from germline, CDR1 is KGHDR and CDR2 is SFDVKD. The CDR3 has 17 amino acids. Unmatched junction bases numbered 12, after V lost 3 bases and J lost 5 bases. CDR3 in amino acids: CATSDPEVSGGRETQYF. DNA for the CDR3: TGTGCCACCAGTGATCCCGAGGTTAGCGGGGGCCGGGAGACCCAGTACTTC.

The chain recombines TRBV7-9 with TRBJ2-1; tentatively, D is TRBD1 (7 bases). The germline V gene has CDR1 SEHNR and CDR2 FQNEAQ (reference sequence). This CDR3 comprises 15 residues. V dropped 5 bases and J dropped 1 base, with 12 bases sitting between them. CDR3 sequence: CASSKPGGSYNEQFF. The CDR3 region has the DNA TGTGCCAGCAGCAAGCCAGGGGGGTCCTACAATGAGCAGTTCTTC.

The gene calls are TRBV6-5 and TRBJ1-4, with TRBD1 identical over 9 bases. V was pared by 5 bases and J by 8 bases, with 6 bases of the junction left unmatched. Germline CDR1 MNHEY, CDR2 SVGAGI. This CDR3 has 14 amino acids. CDR3 protein: CASSRGQGREKLFF. In DNA form, the CDR3 reads TGTGCCAGCAGTCGAGGACAGGGGAGGGAAAAACTGTTTTTT.

V usage is TRBV10-3 and J usage is TRBJ2-1, with TRBD2 identical over 10 bases. The CDR3 runs 16 residues. The V gene end was trimmed by 4 bases and the J gene end by 3 bases; junction bases not matched to a gene: 6. Germline V gene data show CDR1 as ENHRY and CDR2 as SYGVKD. CDR3 in DNA: TGTGCCATCAGTGCGGCTAGCGGGAGTGACTACAATGAGCAGTTCTTC. The encoded protein is CAISAASGSDYNEQFF.

The CDR3 DNA reads as TGTGCCTGGAGTGCCCAACAGGGTTGGGAGACCCAGTACTTC. It encodes CAWSAQQGWETQYF. This chain links TRBV30 with TRBJ2-5, with D tentatively TRBD1 (6 bases). Germline CDR1 and CDR2: GTSNPN and SVGIG (reference sequence). There are 14 residues in the CDR3. Trimming removed 1 base from V and 5 bases from J, with 14 bases in between.

In this sample, this clone turned up a few times. V is TRBV7-6 and J is TRBJ1-1; tentative D call: TRBD1 (5 bases). This CDR3 is built from 16 residues. Trimming removed 5 bases from V and 0 bases from J, with 16 bases in between. Per the germline V gene, CDR1 is SGHVS and CDR2 is FNYEAQ. Written as DNA, the CDR3 is TGTGCCAGCAGCCAACGACAGCTAAAGATGAACACTGAAGCTTTCTTT. Translated, it gives CASSQRQLKMNTEAFF.

V and J are TRBV24-1 and TRBJ2-1; D is undetermined. The CDR3 is made up of 14 amino acids. Per germline, CDR1 KGHDR and CDR2 SFDVKD. The V gene lost 9 bases and the J gene lost 6 bases, with 17 bases spanning the gap. CDR3 coding DNA: TGTGCCACCGCCCTAGGTATCCCCCCCAATGAGCAGTTCTTC. This codes for CATALGIPPNEQFF.

The chain uses TRBV7-2 and TRBJ2-1, with TRBD1 matching 8 bases. The CDR3 consists of 15 residues. V shed 2 bases and J 2 bases; nucleotides not matched to a gene: 2. Germline CDR1 is SGHTA and CDR2 is FQGNSA. Here the CDR3 DNA reads TGTGCCAGCAGCTTATCGACAGGGGCCTACAATGAGCAGTTCTTC. This encodes CASSLSTGAYNEQFF.

The V call is TRBV28, the J call TRBJ2-7; D remains ambiguous. The CDR3 has 16 residues. Germline V gene data show CDR1 as MDHEN and CDR2 as SYDVKM. The V gene lost 5 bases and the J gene lost 7 bases, with 24 bases spanning the gap. Written as DNA, the CDR3 is TGTGCCAGCAGTCCCCCCCCCTCCTACAGTGTGGTAGAGCAGTACGTC. Translated: CASSPPPSYSVVEQYV.

The chain links TRBV28 to TRBJ2-5; D might be TRBD1 (6 bases). V gave up 5 bases and J gave up 2 bases, with 18 bases separating them. This CDR3 region has 16 residues. CDR1 and CDR2 (germline): MDHEN, SYDVKM. The CDR3 region is CASSLILQGRQETQYF. The CDR3 nucleotides are TGTGCCAGCAGTCTGATCCTACAGGGTCGGCAAGAGACCCAGTACTTC.

The chain is built from TRBV6-1 and TRBJ1-1, with TRBD1 identical over 7 bases. The ends lost 5 bases at V and 7 bases at J; junction bases unmatched: 7. The CDR3 extends over 13 amino acids. CDR1 is MNHNS and CDR2 is SASEGT in the germline V gene. CDR3 nucleotides: TGTGCCAGCAGTTCCCAGGGACAGAATGAAGCTTTCTTT. Encoded protein: CASSSQGQNEAFF.

The CDR3 sequence is CASSRTSGITEQFF. The CDR3 DNA sequence: TGTGCCAGCAGCAGGACTAGCGGGATTACTGAGCAGTTCTTC. This chain connects TRBV7-2 to TRBJ2-1, with TRBD2 matching over 12 bases. This CDR3 contains 14 residues. Trimming at V came to 5 bases and at J to 9 bases, leaving 5 bases not matched to a gene. From germline, CDR1 is SGHTA and CDR2 FQGNSA.

The chain combines TRBV29-1 with TRBJ1-2; 9 nucleotides align to TRBD1. V lost 7 bases, J lost 7 bases, and 10 bases stayed unmatched. The germline V gene encodes CDR1 SQVTM and CDR2 ANQGSEA. The CDR3 loop spans 13 amino acids. In DNA, the CDR3 is TGCAGCGCTCCGGGACAGGGTATTAGTGGCTACACCTTC. Translating gives CSAPGQGISGYTF.

The chain uses TRBV9 and TRBJ2-2; a possible D gene is TRBD2 (6 bases). The CDR3 is made up of 18 amino acids. Germline V gene data show CDR1 as SGDLS and CDR2 as YYNGEE. Trimming shortened V by 1 base and J by 0 bases, and 16 bases separated the two germline ends. The CDR3 is CASSVTLGGDANTGELFF. The CDR3 DNA sequence: TGTGCCAGCAGCGTAACCTTGGGGGGTGACGCGAACACCGGGGAGCTGTTTTTT.

The chain uses TRBV19 and TRBJ1-2; TRBD1 might be the D (5 bases). The CDR3 extends over 18 amino acids. Looked up from germline, CDR1 is LNHDA and CDR2 is SQIVND (reference sequence). V lost 4 bases and J 0 bases, leaving 21 bases between the germline ends. CDR3: CASSTTGGRIFSNYGYTF. The CDR3 nucleotides are TGTGCCAGTAGTACTACGGGGGGACGGATTTTCTCTAACTATGGCTACACCTTC.

This chain joins TRBV5-1 and TRBJ1-2, with 8 bases matching TRBD1. The V and J ends lost 2 bases and 7 bases, in that order; junction bases with no gene match: 4. Germline V gives CDR1 SGHRS, CDR2 YFSETQ. The CDR3 length is 13 residues. CDR3 coding DNA: TGCGCCAGCAGCTTTAGGGACAGGACTGGCTACACCTTC. The encoded protein is CASSFRDRTGYTF.

This rearrangement joins TRBV6-2 or TRBV6-3 to TRBJ2-7; 12 bases agree with TRBD2. Per germline, CDR1 MNHEY and CDR2 SVGEGT. Trimming took 5 bases from V and 2 from J; bases not matched to a gene: 7. The CDR3 extends over 16 amino acids. DNA for the CDR3: TGTGCCAGCAGTCGCCCTGGACTAGCGGGACCCTACGAGCAGTACGTC. It translates to CASSRPGLAGPYEQYV.

The chain recombines TRBV5-1 with TRBJ2-5; maybe TRBD1 (5 bases). Germline loops: CDR1 SGHRS, CDR2 YFSETQ. With 1 base removed from V and 7 bases from J, the gap between germline ends came to 11 bases. CDR3 length equals 13 residues. This CDR3 is CASSLTSQGTQYF. The CDR3 DNA reads as TGCGCCAGCAGCTTGACCAGTCAGGGGACCCAGTACTTC. Drawing the rest from reference TRBV5-1 and TRBJ2-5, the complete variable domain is KAGVTQTPRYLIKTRGQQVTLSCSPISGHRSVSWYQQTPGQGLQFLFEYFSETQRNKGNFPGRFSGRQFSNSRSEMNVSTLELGDSALYLCASSLTSQGTQYFGPGTRLLVL.

This chain links TRBV7-3 with TRBJ2-2; D ambiguous. Germline loops: CDR1 SGHTA, CDR2 FQGTGA. The CDR3 has 12 residues. Trimming stripped 1 base from V and 7 bases from J, with 4 bases between. DNA of the CDR3: TGTGCCAGCAGCTTAATGCGCGGGGAGCTGTTTTTT. Translated: CASSLMRGELFF.